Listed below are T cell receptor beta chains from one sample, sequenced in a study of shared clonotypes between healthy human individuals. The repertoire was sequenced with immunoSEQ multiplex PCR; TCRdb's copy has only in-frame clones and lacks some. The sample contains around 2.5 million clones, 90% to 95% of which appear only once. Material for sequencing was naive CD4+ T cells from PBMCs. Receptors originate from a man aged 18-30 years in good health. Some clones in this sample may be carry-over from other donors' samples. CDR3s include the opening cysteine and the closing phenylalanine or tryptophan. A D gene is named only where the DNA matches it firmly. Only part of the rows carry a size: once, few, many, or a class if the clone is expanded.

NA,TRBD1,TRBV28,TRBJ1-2,CASRSTGYWGYTF,TGTGCCAGCAGGTCGACAGGGTATTGGGGCTACACCTTC
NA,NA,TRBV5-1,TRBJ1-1,CASSFAEKNTEAFF,TGCGCCAGCAGCTTCGCGGAAAAGAACACTGAAGCTTTCTTT
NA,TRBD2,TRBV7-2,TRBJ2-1,CASSFWTSGNEQFF,TGTGCCAGCAGCTTCTGGACTAGCGGGAATGAGCAGTTCTTC
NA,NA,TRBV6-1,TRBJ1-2,CASSEGGQLFYGYTF,TGTGCCAGCAGTGAAGGGGGCCAGCTCTTCTATGGCTACACCTTC
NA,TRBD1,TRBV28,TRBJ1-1,CASSLRQGWTEAFF,TGTGCCAGCAGTTTACGACAGGGATGGACTGAAGCTTTCTTT
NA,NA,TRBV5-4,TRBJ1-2,CASSFPRAYGYTF,TGTGCCAGCAGCTTCCCCCGGGCTTATGGCTACACCTTC
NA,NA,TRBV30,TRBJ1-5,CAWSVGDRWQPQHF,TGTGCCTGGAGTGTTGGAGACAGGTGGCAGCCCCAGCATTTT
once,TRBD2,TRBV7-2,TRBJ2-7,CASSLTSQPLLPKQYF,TGTGCCAGCAGCTTGACTAGCCAGCCACTACTACCTAAGCAGTACTTC
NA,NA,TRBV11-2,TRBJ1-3,CASSSPKAWTIYF,TGTGCCAGCAGCTCCCCTAAGGCGTGGACCATATATTTT
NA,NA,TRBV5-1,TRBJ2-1,CASSRGVGGFRLDEQFF,TGCGCCAGCAGCCGCGGCGTGGGCGGTTTTCGTCTGGATGAGCAGTTCTTC
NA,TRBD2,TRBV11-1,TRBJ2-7,CASSSRLADSYEQYF,TGTGCCAGCAGCTCACGACTAGCGGATAGCTACGAGCAGTACTTC
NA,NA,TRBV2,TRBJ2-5,CASSVPGGVQETQYF,TGTGCCAGCAGCGTCCCTGGCGGGGTACAAGAGACCCAGTACTTC
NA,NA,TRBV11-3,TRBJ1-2,CASSGGYTF,TGTGCCAGCAGCGGTGGCTACACCTTC
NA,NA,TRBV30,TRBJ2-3,CAWSVSTDTQYF,TGTGCCTGGAGTGTAAGCACAGATACGCAGTATTTT
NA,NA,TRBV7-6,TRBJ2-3,CASSPDTDTQYF,TGTGCCAGCAGCCCTGACACAGATACGCAGTATTTT
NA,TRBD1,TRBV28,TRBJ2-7,CASSLETMTGGMYEQYF,TGTGCCAGCAGTTTAGAAACCATGACAGGGGGCATGTACGAGCAGTACTTC
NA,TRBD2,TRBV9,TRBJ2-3,CASSVVAGGTDTQYF,TGTGCCAGCAGCGTAGTTGCGGGGGGCACAGATACGCAGTATTTT
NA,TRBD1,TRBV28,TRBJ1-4,CASSAGQDYNEKLFF,TGTGCCAGCAGTGCGGGACAGGACTATAATGAAAAACTGTTTTTT
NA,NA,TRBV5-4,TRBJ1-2,CASSFAGNYGYTF,TGTGCCAGCAGCTTTGCGGGTAACTATGGCTACACCTTC
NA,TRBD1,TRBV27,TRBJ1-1,CASSAKQGSTEAFF,TGTGCCAGCAGTGCAAAACAGGGGAGCACTGAAGCTTTCTTT
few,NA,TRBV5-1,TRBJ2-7,CASSLSSYEQYF,TGCGCCAGCAGCCTGAGCTCCTACGAGCAGTACTTC
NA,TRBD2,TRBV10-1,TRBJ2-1,CASSEGLATYNEQFF,TGCGCCAGCAGTGAAGGACTAGCCACCTACAATGAGCAGTTCTTC
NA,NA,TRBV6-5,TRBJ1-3,CASRDDRYSGNTIYF,TGTGCCAGCAGAGACGACCGATACTCTGGAAACACCATATATTTT
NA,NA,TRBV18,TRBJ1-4,CASSPQTANEKLFF,TGTGCCAGCTCACCGCAGACAGCTAATGAAAAACTGTTTTTT
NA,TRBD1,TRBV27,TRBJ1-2,CASSGTRTGSRSGYTF,TGTGCCAGCAGTGGCACTAGGACAGGGTCAAGAAGTGGCTACACCTTC
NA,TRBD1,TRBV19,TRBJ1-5,CASSPRQGQHSNQPQHF,TGTGCCAGTAGTCCCCGACAGGGACAACATAGCAATCAGCCCCAGCATTTT
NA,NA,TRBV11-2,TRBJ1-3,CASSLGKGNTIYF,TGTGCCAGCAGCTTAGGGAAGGGAAACACCATATATTTT
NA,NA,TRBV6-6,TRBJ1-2,CASVGGTSGYTF,TGTGCCAGTGTGGGAGGGACGTCGGGCTACACCTTC
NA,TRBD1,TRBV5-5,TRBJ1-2,CASSLVQGRANYGYTF,TGTGCCAGCAGCTTGGTACAGGGGCGTGCTAACTATGGCTACACCTTC
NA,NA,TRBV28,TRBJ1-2,CASSGTRRLYGYTF,TGTGCCAGCAGTGGAACTCGACGGCTCTATGGCTACACCTTC
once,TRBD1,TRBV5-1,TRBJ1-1,CASRPGTGTLNTEAFF,TGCGCCAGCCGCCCCGGGACAGGGACTTTGAACACTGAAGCTTTCTTT
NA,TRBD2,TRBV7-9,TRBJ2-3,CASSHRLAGSADTQYF,TGTGCCAGCAGTCACCGACTAGCGGGATCAGCAGATACGCAGTATTTT
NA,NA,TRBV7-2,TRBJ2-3,CASSLDYSRTDTQYF,TGTGCCAGCAGCTTAGACTATTCCCGCACAGATACGCAGTATTTT
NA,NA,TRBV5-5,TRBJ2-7,CASTWPGGSSYEQYF,TGTGCCAGCACCTGGCCGGGGGGCAGCTCCTACGAGCAGTACTTC
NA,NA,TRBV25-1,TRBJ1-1,CASRRQASSEAFF,TGTGCCAGCAGGAGACAGGCATCGTCTGAAGCTTTCTTT
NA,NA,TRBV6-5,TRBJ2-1,CASKWGRPSDEQFF,TGTGCCAGCAAATGGGGCAGACCCAGCGATGAGCAGTTCTTC
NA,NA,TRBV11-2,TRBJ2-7,CASSLQRVPYEQYF,TGTGCCAGCAGCTTACAAAGGGTTCCCTACGAGCAGTACTTC
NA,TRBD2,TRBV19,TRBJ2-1,CASSIPLAGERDEQFF,TGTGCCAGTAGTATTCCACTAGCGGGAGAACGCGACGAGCAGTTCTTC
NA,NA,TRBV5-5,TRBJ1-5,CASSLAGNIQPQHF,TGTGCCAGCAGCTTGGCCGGGAACATCCAGCCCCAGCATTTT
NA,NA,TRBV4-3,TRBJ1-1,CASSQIGNSEAFF,TGCGCCAGCAGCCAAATAGGGAATTCTGAAGCTTTCTTT
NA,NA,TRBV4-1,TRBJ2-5,CASSQDRETQYF,TGCGCCAGCAGCCAAGATCGAGAGACCCAGTACTTC
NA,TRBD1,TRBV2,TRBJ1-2,CASSENRGRAYGYTF,TGTGCCAGCAGTGAAAACAGGGGAAGAGCCTATGGCTACACCTTC
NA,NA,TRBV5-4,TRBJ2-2,CATSDTGELFF,TGTGCCACCTCCGACACCGGGGAGCTGTTTTTT
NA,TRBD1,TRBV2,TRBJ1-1,CASRNDRVETEAFF,TGTGCCAGCAGGAACGACAGGGTGGAGACTGAAGCTTTCTTT
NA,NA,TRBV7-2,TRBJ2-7,CASSSIGSGSYEQYF,TGTGCCAGCAGCTCGATCGGGTCAGGATCCTACGAGCAGTACTTC
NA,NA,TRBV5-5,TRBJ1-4,CASSLVSGNYEKLFF,TGTGCCAGCAGCTTGGTTTCAGGGAACTATGAAAAACTGTTTTTT
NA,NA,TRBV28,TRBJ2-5,CASSLTTGQETQYF,TGTGCCAGCAGCCTTACGACAGGTCAAGAGACCCAGTACTTC
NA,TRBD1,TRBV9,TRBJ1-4,CASSERTGPNEKLFF,TGTGCCAGCAGCGAGCGGACAGGCCCTAATGAAAAACTGTTTTTT
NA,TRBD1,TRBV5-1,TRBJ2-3,CASSPGTGAFTDTQYF,TGCGCCAGCAGCCCCGGGACAGGGGCGTTCACGGATACGCAGTATTTT
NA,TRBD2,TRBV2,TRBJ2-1,CASSGLAGDNEQFF,TGTGCCAGCAGTGGACTAGCGGGAGACAATGAGCAGTTCTTC
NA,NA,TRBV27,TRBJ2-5,CASSRSLILREETQYF,TGTGCCAGCAGCCGAAGCTTAATACTAAGGGAAGAGACCCAGTACTTC
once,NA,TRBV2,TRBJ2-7,CASTTLTGIHGQYF,TGTGCCAGCACCACCCTAACAGGGATTCATGGGCAGTACTTC
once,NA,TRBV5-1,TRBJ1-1,CASSPMTEMNTEAFF,TGCGCCAGCAGCCCCATGACAGAGATGAACACTGAAGCTTTCTTT
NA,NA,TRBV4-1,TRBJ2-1,CASSHPSGYNEQFF,TGCGCCAGCAGCCACCCCTCGGGCTACAATGAGCAGTTCTTC
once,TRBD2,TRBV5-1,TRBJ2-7,CASSPLASGSYEQYF,TGCGCCAGCAGCCCCCTTGCTAGCGGGAGCTACGAGCAGTACTTC